This paragraph covers one TCR beta chain sequence. The target antigen is unknown. A read error may produce the germline difference seen at one junction end. A second about 7 to 11 cycle PCR used barcoded and J-beta primers. Any given sample supplied a minimum of 2.5 million CDR3-containing paired-end reads. Each CDR3 protein is one row after TCRdb ran MiXCR on the 5' RACE reads. The sample lists 1.5 million to 2 million distinct CDR3 sequences; about 50% were seen once. These data originate in a study of blood T cells in healthy people across ages. CDR3 size: 16 residues. CDR1 MNHNS and CDR2 SASEGT come from the germline V gene. The study's findings and limits: Greater diversity and more naive CD4+ cells were seen in long-lived donors than in aged donors.

The receptor comes from a woman in her thirties or forties in good health. The sequencing input was blood. This chain joins TRBV6-1 and TRBJ1-2; D remains ambiguous. The CDR3 DNA reads TGTGCCGGCAGCCGCACACCCAGAGACCCGATCTATGGCTACACCTTC. Its translation: CAGSRTPRDPIYGYTF.